This T cell receptor (beta chain) was identified during a study of T cells in Graves' hyperthyroidism and ophthalmopathy. The CDR3 covers 12 residues. Trimming shortened V by 3 bases and J by 2 bases, and 4 bases separated the two germline ends. CDR1 and CDR2 from the germline V gene are SNHLY and FYNNEI. Amplification yielded TCR beta CDR3 regions, with RNA transcripts as the source. HTBI primers were the set used in a first-round RT-PCR of the TCR CDR3. From the multiplex PCR reads, TCRdb called clonotypes with MiXCR, one entry per CDR3 protein. The sample has around 350,000 distinct CDR3 sequences; 15% to 19% are singletons.

J is TRBJ2-5 and V is TRBV2; D call uncertain. The receptor was derived from a woman younger than 35 with Graves' hyperthyroidism that later progressed to Graves' ophthalmopathy. The specimen sequenced was blood. The CDR3 region is CASSDHQETQYF. The CDR3 DNA is TGTGCCAGCAGTGACCATCAAGAGACCCAGTACTTC.